This T cell receptor (beta chain) stems from a study of regulatory dendritic cells for organ transplantation. This clone was observed once. Only in-frame clones appear in the TCRdb table, and some are missing; sequencing was by immunoSEQ multiplex PCR. Of about 29,000 clones in the sample, roughly four fifths were seen once. Trimming cost V 1 base and J 2 bases, with 6 bases left between them. Per germline, CDR1 SGHNT and CDR2 YYREEE (reference sequence). The CDR3 is 13 amino acids. The V and J genes are TRBV5-4 and TRBJ1-2; D not resolved. Input material: naive CD4+ T cells from blood. The subset was: CD45RA+ naive T cells. This receptor was obtained from a human donor in good health. The DNA for the CDR3 is TGTGCCAGCAGCTTGATTTCAAACTATGGCTACACCTTC. The encoded protein is CASSLISNYGYTF.